This T cell receptor beta chain was captured by sequencing in a study of blood T cell repertoires in COVID-19. Germline V gene sequence: CDR1 SGHDT, CDR2 YYEEEE. V shed 5 bases and J 2 bases; nucleotides not matched to a gene: 3. The CDR3 sequence is 13 residues long. Sequencing used immunoSEQ multiplex PCR; TCRdb keeps in-frame clones, though not all of them. The top ten clones hold roughly 4% of a sample with roughly 250,000 clones, 80% to 90% of them seen once. The age range of participants was 18 to 89 years, with residence in about two dozen US areas. Recovered status applied to Cohort 3 donors who had two consecutive negative PCRs. It also applied to those with clearance or with symptom resolution.

Sequencing was performed on PBMCs or T cells enriched from blood (not recorded which). This clonotype was obtained from a woman under 40 who had recovered from COVID-19. The V gene is TRBV5-6, the J gene TRBJ1-2; TRBD1 aligns across 7 bases. Written as DNA, the CDR3 is TGTGCCAGCAGGCAGGGGGTAAACTATGGCTACACCTTC. It is translated as CASRQGVNYGYTF.